The clone carrying this T cell receptor beta chain appeared once. Its antigen remains unknown. The table came from immunoSEQ multiplex PCR; TCRdb's copy has only in-frame clones and leaves some out. The data contain 200,000 to 300,000 clones, around 85% of them singletons. Germline-derived CDR1 and CDR2 are LNHDA and SQIVND (reference sequence). With V trimmed by 5 bases and J by 3 bases, 12 bases remained unmatched. The CDR3 consists of 17 residues. This sample is drawn from a study of cytomegalovirus exposure and HLA in healthy donors. Findings and limits, study-wide: Testing in vitro showed a few CMV-associated chains specific for CMV antigens.

Sequencing was done on a sample of PBMCs. The chain joins TRBV19 to TRBJ2-3; 9 bases align to TRBD2. The receptor's source is a woman in her 30s in good health and CMV-seropositive. CDR3 DNA: TGTGCCAGTAGTGGGATAGCGGGAGTGGTTTCTACAGATACGCAGTATTTT. The encoded protein is CASSGIAGVVSTDTQYF.